The 13 T cell receptor beta chains below were found in one sample sequenced in a study of blood T cells in healthy people across ages. A second about 7 to 11 cycle PCR used barcoded and J-beta primers. MiXCR, applied by TCRdb to the 5' RACE reads, yields one record per CDR3 protein. Of fewer than 1.5 million distinct CDR3 sequences in the sample, 35% to 45% are singletons; the top ten hold 7% to 9%. The material sequenced was blood. The receptors were gathered from a young woman in good health.

This clonotype was seen at least ten times. The chain uses TRBV4-1 and TRBJ2-1; the D gene could be TRBD1 or TRBD2 (5 bases each). The germline gives CDR1 MGHRA, CDR2 YSYEKL. Trimming left V 1 base short and J 7 bases short, with 14 bases between. The CDR3 extends over 15 amino acids. The DNA for the CDR3 is TGCGCCAGCAGCCAAGCTGCCCAGGGACGGAATGAGCAGTTCTTC. Translated, it gives CASSQAAQGRNEQFF.

The V call is TRBV12-3 or TRBV12-4, the J call TRBJ2-1; TRBD1 aligns across 9 bases. V shed 6 bases, J shed 2 bases, and the junction held 8 bases outside the gene matches. The CDR3 is made up of 16 amino acids. The CDR3 reads CASSKTGGLPYNEQFF. CDR3 coding DNA: TGTGCCAGCAGCAAAACAGGGGGCCTTCCCTACAATGAGCAGTTCTTC.

V gene TRBV12-3 or TRBV12-4 combines with J gene TRBJ2-5; 11 bases map to TRBD1. V lost 6 bases and J lost 5; bases outside the gene matches: 14. The CDR3 loop spans 17 amino acids. The CDR3 sequence: CASSDLEGTGGSETQYF. The CDR3 DNA reads TGTGCCAGCAGCGACCTGGAGGGGACAGGGGGTTCCGAGACCCAGTACTTC.

This clonotype was seen at least ten times. The chain is built from TRBV10-3 and TRBJ2-3; D is unclear. CDR1 and CDR2 from the germline V gene are ENHRY and SYGVKD. The germline V and J ends were trimmed by 7 bases and 7 bases, with 9 bases remaining between them. The CDR3 contains 11 residues. The CDR3 DNA follows: TGTGCCATCACGGATAGCAATACGCAGTATTTT. Its protein is CAITDSNTQYF.

The chain couples TRBV12-3 or TRBV12-4 to TRBJ2-3; 9 bases map to TRBD1. V lost 4 bases to trimming and J lost 7 bases; unmatched junction nucleotides: 9. This CDR3 is 15 amino acids long. The CDR3 DNA reads as TGTGCCAGCAGTTGGACAGGGGAGGGTTCTAATACGCAGTATTTT. Translating it yields CASSWTGEGSNTQYF.

The chain joins TRBV29-1 to TRBJ1-1; maybe TRBD1 (5 bases). The CDR3 spans 13 residues. V lost 6 bases and J 3 bases, leaving 14 bases between the germline ends. Germline CDR1 reads SQVTM; CDR2 reads ANQGSEA. CDR3 sequence reads: CSVTQGLDTEAFF. Written as DNA, the CDR3 is TGCAGCGTGACGCAGGGACTTGACACTGAAGCTTTCTTT.

The V and J genes are TRBV12-3 or TRBV12-4 and TRBJ2-3; weak D call: TRBD2 (5 bases). V was pared by 7 bases and J by 0 bases, with 11 bases between. This CDR3 is built from 14 residues. CDR3 sequence: CASIVSGSTDTQYF. DNA of the CDR3: TGTGCCAGCATAGTCAGCGGTAGCACAGATACGCAGTATTTT.

V gene TRBV6-1 combines with J gene TRBJ2-1, with 7 bases that match TRBD2. J was trimmed by 4 bases and V by 6 bases; bases with no gene match: 9. The germline CDR1 and CDR2 sequences are MNHNS and SASEGT. This CDR3 has 15 amino acids. CDR3 loop: CASRRTGGSYNEQFF. The CDR3 DNA reads as TGTGCCAGCAGAAGAACTGGCGGGAGTTACAATGAGCAGTTCTTC.

Concerning this clonotype: Germline and junction disagree at one end, which may indicate a read error. J is TRBJ2-4 and V is TRBV6-5; D is uncertain. The end of the DNA is better explained by TRBJ2-7, so the J call may be wrong. Germline lookup yields CDR1 MNHEY and CDR2 SVGAGI. This CDR3 spans 12 amino acids. The CDR3 spells CRTRWAPYEQYF. Written as DNA, the CDR3 is TGCAGAACCAGGTGGGCCCCCTACGAGCAGTACTTC.

A few counts support this clonotype. The chain is built from TRBV28 and TRBJ2-5; possibly TRBD1 or TRBD2 for D (5 bases each). The CDR3 length is 13 residues. Trimming took off 3 bases at V and 5 bases at J, with 10 bases between the two ends. Germline V gene sequence: CDR1 MDHEN, CDR2 SYDVKM. The CDR3 DNA reads TGTGCCAGCAGTTTCCGGGGCCGGGAGACCCAGTACTTC. Translation: CASSFRGRETQYF. Full variable domain (rest looked up from reference TRBV28 and TRBJ2-5): DVKVTQSSRYLVKRTGEKVFLECVQDMDHENMFWYRQDPGLGLRLIYFSYDVKMKEKGDIPEGYSVSREKKERFSLILESASTNQTSMYLCASSFRGRETQYFGPGTRLLVL.

The V gene is TRBV2, the J gene TRBJ2-7; the match to TRBD1 covers 7 bases. The CDR3 loop spans 16 amino acids. Unmatched junction bases numbered 12, after V lost 6 bases and J lost 1 base. Germline loops: CDR1 SNHLY, CDR2 FYNNEI. Here the CDR3 reads CASSSTRGWGSYEQYF. In nucleotides, the CDR3 is TGTGCCAGCAGCAGTACCAGGGGGTGGGGATCCTACGAGCAGTACTTC.

This clonotype has just a few counts. The rearrangement links TRBV27 to TRBJ2-1; 13 bases are shared with TRBD2. CDR1 MNHEY and CDR2 SMNVEV come from the germline V gene (reference sequence). With 7 bases clipped from V and 9 bases from J, the junction kept 6 bases outside the gene matches. The CDR3 sequence is 14 residues long. The CDR3 spells CASISRTSGGEQFF. The CDR3 DNA follows: TGTGCCAGCATCTCTCGGACTAGCGGGGGTGAGCAGTTCTTC.

This clonotype has a handful of counts. The genes are TRBV2 and TRBJ1-2, with a tentative D call TRBD1 (5 bases). From germline, CDR1 is SNHLY and CDR2 FYNNEI. Trimming took 7 bases from V and 7 from J, leaving 19 bases between them. The CDR3 sequence is 14 residues long. CDR3 sequence reads: CASTPGPLRSGYTF. Written as DNA, the CDR3 is TGTGCCAGCACTCCGGGACCGCTACGGAGTGGCTACACCTTC.